The 22 T cell receptor beta chains given below trace back to one sample, sequenced in a study of CD8 T cells in ankylosing spondylitis. Via MiXCR, TCRdb re-called the 5' RACE reads, giving one row per CDR3 protein. The sample records over 60,000 distinct CDR3 sequences, approximately 5.3% being singletons. The sample taken for sequencing was blood, either unsorted or a sorted T cell fraction (not recorded which). These receptors all come from a male donor with ankylosing spondylitis or in good health (not recorded which).

This clonotype has ten or more counts. This chain uses TRBV2 with TRBJ1-3; possibly TRBD1 for D (6 bases). The CDR3 consists of 13 residues. Trimming removed 6 bases at V and 3 bases at J, with 9 bases between. Germline loops: CDR1 SNHLY, CDR2 FYNNEI. CDR3 DNA: TGTGCCAGCAGCTCAGGGGATGGAAACACCATATATTTT. Translating it yields CASSSGDGNTIYF. The whole variable domain, filled in from reference TRBV2 and TRBJ1-3, reads EPEVTQTPSHQVTQMGQEVILRCVPISNHLYFYWYRQILGQKVEFLVSFYNNEISEKSEIFDDQFSVERPDGSNFTLKIRSTKLEDSAMYFCASSSGDGNTIYFGEGSWLTVV.

This clonotype was detected ten times or more. The chain links TRBV2 to TRBJ2-1, with 7 bases that match TRBD2. With 5 bases clipped from V and 9 bases from J, the junction kept 7 bases outside the gene matches. CDR1 is SNHLY and CDR2 is FYNNEI in the germline V gene. The CDR3 is 13 amino acids. The CDR3 region has the DNA TGTGCCAGCAGTACGGGGGGACTCGGTGAGCAGTTCTTC. Its translation: CASSTGGLGEQFF.

The sample holds many counts of this clonotype. The chain couples TRBV20-1 to TRBJ2-1; possibly TRBD1 or TRBD2 for D (6 bases each). The CDR3 has 15 amino acids. Looked up from germline, CDR1 is DFQATT and CDR2 is SNEGSKA (reference sequence). V gave up 8 bases and J gave up 3 bases, with 20 bases separating them. The CDR3 loop is CSSPFPGGGYNEQFF. The DNA for the CDR3 is TGCAGTTCCCCCTTCCCCGGGGGCGGCTACAATGAGCAGTTCTTC.

This clonotype was counted at least ten times. This chain joins TRBV27 and TRBJ2-2; D could derive from TRBD1 or TRBD2 (6 bases each). Trimming shortened V by 2 bases and J by 7 bases, and 8 bases separated the two germline ends. The CDR3 consists of 13 residues. Germline values: CDR1 MNHEY, CDR2 SMNVEV (reference sequence). The CDR3 protein is CASSLGGGGELFF. DNA of the CDR3: TGTGCCAGCAGTTTAGGAGGGGGCGGGGAGCTGTTTTTT.

This clonotype was seen only a few times. The chain carries TRBV7-3 and TRBJ2-3; 12 bases agree with TRBD2. CDR3 length: 14 amino acids. After removal of 2 bases from V and 6 bases from J, the junction contained 0 bases not matched to a gene. CDR1 and CDR2 (germline): SGHTA, FQGTGA. The CDR3 nucleotides are TGTGCCAGCAGCTTAGGGACTAGCGGGGATACGCAGTATTTT. Amino acid sequence: CASSLGTSGDTQYF.

The sample holds many counts of this clonotype. The chain recombines TRBV20-1 with TRBJ2-7; D tentatively reads TRBD1 or TRBD2 (5 bases each). Germline V gene sequence: CDR1 DFQATT, CDR2 SNEGSKA (reference sequence). This CDR3 is 14 amino acids long. V was trimmed by 2 bases and J by 0 bases, leaving 11 bases between them. Written as DNA, the CDR3 is TGCAGTGCTAGACGAGGGGACCGCTCCTACGAGCAGTACTTC. Protein: CSARRGDRSYEQYF.

This clonotype was seen ten or more times. The CDR3 region has the DNA TGTGCCAGCAGACTAGTGGGTCAGGGTACCTACGAGCAGTACTTC. Translation gives CASRLVGQGTYEQYF. J is TRBJ2-7 and V is TRBV7-2; the D gene could be TRBD1 or TRBD2 (5 bases each). The germline V gene encodes CDR1 SGHTA and CDR2 FQGNSA. With 6 bases removed from V and 2 bases from J, the gap between germline ends came to 17 bases. The CDR3 has 15 amino acids. The full variable domain, completed using reference TRBV7-2 and TRBJ2-7, is GAGVSQSPSNKVTEKGKDVELRCDPISGHTALYWYRQSLGQGLEFLIYFQGNSAPDKSGLPSDRFSAERTGGSVSTLTIQRTQQEDSAVYLCASRLVGQGTYEQYFGPGTRLTVT.

This clonotype was counted ten times or more. This chain joins TRBV3-1 and TRBJ2-7; TRBD1 aligns across 11 bases. Germline trimming cut 1 base from V and 3 bases from J; bases unmatched to any gene: 5. The germline CDR1 and CDR2 sequences are LGHDT and YNNKEL (reference sequence). CDR3 length: 16 amino acids. The CDR3 is CASSQARGTGGYEQYF. The DNA of the CDR3 is TGTGCCAGCAGCCAAGCCCGGGGGACAGGGGGCTACGAGCAGTACTTC.

This clonotype was recorded many times. V and J are TRBV29-1 and TRBJ1-4; a possible D gene is TRBD1 (5 bases). The V end lost 0 bases, the J end lost 8 bases, and 13 bases lay between the germline ends. This CDR3 is built from 14 residues. CDR1 and CDR2 from the germline V gene are SQVTM and ANQGSEA. CDR3 residues: CSVEEGVGNEKLFF. CDR3 DNA sequence: TGCAGCGTTGAAGAAGGGGTAGGAAACGAAAAACTGTTTTTT.

Many counts were recorded for this clonotype. CDR3 protein: CASRTETYEQYF. The CDR3 DNA reads TGTGCCAGCAGGACAGAGACCTACGAGCAGTACTTC. The chain recombines TRBV2 with TRBJ2-7, with D perhaps matching TRBD1 (5 bases). The CDR3 has 12 residues. V lost 6 bases to trimming and J lost 2 bases, with 8 bases between them. In germline, CDR1 is SNHLY, CDR2 FYNNEI.

This clonotype was observed many times. The rearrangement links TRBV27 to TRBJ2-1; 7 bases fit TRBD1. CDR1 is MNHEY, CDR2 SMNVEV, per germline (reference sequence). The CDR3 runs 15 residues. With 3 bases clipped from V and 3 bases from J, the junction kept 5 bases outside the gene matches. The CDR3 loop reads CASSFRQGFYNEQFF. In DNA, the CDR3 is TGTGCCAGCAGTTTCAGACAGGGATTCTACAATGAGCAGTTCTTC.

This clonotype showed up many times. The rearrangement joins TRBV7-9 to TRBJ1-1, with D uncertain. CDR1 SEHNR and CDR2 FQNEAQ come from the germline V gene (reference sequence). V lost 7 bases and J lost 6, with 15 bases in between. This CDR3 region has 13 residues. CDR3: CASTPGSRAEAFF. The CDR3 DNA sequence: TGTGCCAGCACCCCGGGTTCTCGCGCTGAAGCTTTCTTT. Together with reference TRBV7-9 and TRBJ1-1, the CDR3 gives the full variable domain: DTGVSQNPRHKITKRGQNVTFRCDPISEHNRLYWYRQTLGQGPEFLTYFQNEAQLEKSRLLSDRFSAERPKGSFSTLEIQRTEQGDSAMYLCASTPGSRAEAFFGQGTRLTVV.

In this sample, this clonotype turned up many times. The J gene is TRBJ2-5, the V gene TRBV18, with D possibly being TRBD2 (6 bases). CDR1 and CDR2 from the germline V gene are KGHSH and LQKENI. The germline V and J ends were trimmed by 3 bases and 5 bases, with 7 bases remaining between them. CDR3 length: 12 amino acids. The CDR3 DNA follows: TGTGCCAGCTCACCCGCGGGGGAGACCCAGTACTTC. Translating gives CASSPAGETQYF. Full variable domain (remainder filled in from reference TRBV18 and TRBJ2-5): NAGVMQNPRHLVRRRGQEARLRCSPMKGHSHVYWYRQLPEEGLKFMVYLQKENIIDESGMPKERFSAEFPKEGPSILRIQQVVRGDSAAYFCASSPAGETQYFGPGTRLLVL.

This chain uses TRBV12-3 or TRBV12-4 with TRBJ2-2; 9 nucleotides agree with TRBD2. The CDR3 spans 15 residues. The CDR3 here is CVSRGTSTNTGELFF. For the CDR3, the DNA is TGTGTCAGTAGGGGGACTAGCACGAACACCGGGGAGCTGTTTTTT.

The table lists this clonotype with many counts. The rearrangement joins TRBV7-2 to TRBJ1-1; 9 nucleotides match TRBD1. Germline loops: CDR1 SGHTA, CDR2 FQGNSA. Trimming removed 4 bases from V and 11 bases from J; junction bases left unmatched: 14. This CDR3 is 15 amino acids long. CDR3: CASSSLDRGPQLAFF. DNA of the CDR3: TGTGCCAGCAGCTCGTTGGACAGGGGTCCCCAGTTGGCTTTCTTT.

This clonotype was detected many times. V usage is TRBV27 and J usage is TRBJ2-5; 11 bases line up with TRBD2. Germline V gene data show CDR1 as MNHEY and CDR2 as SMNVEV (reference sequence). V lost 3 bases to trimming and J lost 5 bases; unmatched junction nucleotides: 8. The CDR3 loop spans 16 amino acids. The CDR3 sequence: CASSLRRPSGGETQYF. Here the CDR3 DNA reads TGTGCCAGCAGTTTGAGAAGGCCTAGCGGGGGGGAGACCCAGTACTTC.

The table lists this clonotype with many counts. V and J are TRBV20-1 and TRBJ2-7; perhaps D is TRBD1 or TRBD2 (5 bases each). Germline assignment: CDR1 DFQATT and CDR2 SNEGSKA (reference sequence). The CDR3 totals 14 residues. V shed 5 bases and J shed 1 base, with 15 bases lying between them. CDR3 sequence reads: CSASRDGLSYEQYF. The CDR3 nucleotides are TGCAGTGCTTCCCGGGACGGCTTGTCCTACGAGCAGTACTTC.

This clonotype was seen ten or more times. V usage is TRBV15 and J usage is TRBJ2-3, with D perhaps given as TRBD1 or TRBD2 (5 bases each). The V and J ends lost 0 bases and 3 bases respectively, with 10 bases between them. Germline-derived CDR1 and CDR2 are LNHNV and YYDKDF (reference sequence). The CDR3 contains 15 residues. CDR3 in DNA: TGTGCCACCAGCAGAGATGGGACCCAAACAGATACGCAGTATTTT. This codes for CATSRDGTQTDTQYF.

This clonotype was seen ten or more times. The chain employs TRBV11-2 and TRBJ1-5; unclear D gene. The CDR3 runs to 15 residues. Trimming removed 2 bases from V and 0 bases from J, with 8 bases in between. From germline, CDR1 is SGHAT and CDR2 FQNNGV. The CDR3, as DNA: TGTGCCAGCAGCTTAAACAGCTATAGCAATCAGCCCCAGCATTTT. Translation gives CASSLNSYSNQPQHF.

This clonotype showed up many times. This chain uses TRBV3-1 with TRBJ2-7, with D unresolved. CDR1 LGHDT and CDR2 YNNKEL come from the germline V gene (reference sequence). V shed 3 bases and J shed 4 bases, with 13 bases lying between them. The CDR3 is 14 amino acids. The CDR3 DNA follows: TGTGCCAGCAGCCAGGGCCGGACCTCATACGAGCAGTACTTC. Its translation is CASSQGRTSYEQYF.

This clonotype has ten or more counts. V and J are TRBV7-8 and TRBJ1-4; 10 bases match TRBD1. The CDR3 is 15 amino acids. CDR1 SGHVS and CDR2 FQNEAQ come from the germline V gene. The J segment lost 7 bases and the V segment lost 1 base, leaving 3 bases of the junction unmatched. CDR3 residues: CASSLVGTGAEKLFF. The CDR3 DNA is TGTGCCAGCAGCTTAGTCGGGACAGGGGCTGAAAAACTGTTTTTT.

This clonotype was detected many times. The CDR3 protein is CASSLSPDRESYEQYF. CDR3 DNA sequence: TGTGCCAGCAGTTTAAGTCCCGACAGGGAATCCTACGAGCAGTACTTC. V usage is TRBV28 and J usage is TRBJ2-7, with TRBD1 matching 7 bases. The germline V gene has CDR1 MDHEN and CDR2 SYDVKM. The V and J ends lost 2 bases and 1 base, in that order; junction bases with no gene match: 8. The CDR3 totals 16 residues.